The sequence of this T cell receptor beta chain was determined in a study of T cell repertoires in cytomegalovirus infection. Study summary: Recently identified HLA-C-restricted CMV epitopes were among the peptides used. Matching HLA type and CMV infection were both indicated by public TCR beta signatures.

Germline V gives CDR1 LNHNV, CDR2 YYDKDF (reference sequence). The CDR3 has 13 residues. Between the trimmed V and J ends, which lost 6 bases and 6 bases, there was a span of 12 bases. TCRdb re-called the reads through MiXCR, storing one row per CDR3 protein. The top ten hold around an eighth of the sample, which has about 830,000 distinct CDR3 sequences, around a third seen once. This clonotype was counted between two and nine times. Antigen: not known. The rearrangement uses TRBV15 and TRBJ2-1; D possibly uses TRBD1 or TRBD2 (5 bases each). The sequence was collected from a human donor in good health (CMV status not recorded). Some clones in this sample may be carry-over from other donors' samples. The specimen comprised cultured CD8+ T cells from PBMCs, sampled from culture after CMV antigen stimulation. The CDR3 here is CATSLGTSNEQFF. The DNA of the CDR3 is TGTGCCACCAGTTTAGGGACCTCCAATGAGCAGTTCTTC. The complete variable domain, with remaining parts taken from reference TRBV15 and TRBJ2-1, reads DAMVIQNPRYQVTQFGKPVTLSCSQTLNHNVMYWYQQKSSQAPKLLFHYYDKDFNNEADTPDNFQSRRPNTSFCFLDIRSPGLGDTAMYLCATSLGTSNEQFFGPGTRLTVL.